This T cell receptor beta chain came from a study of cytomegalovirus exposure and HLA in healthy donors. Broader study findings: With further analysis later on, most CMV-associated TCR beta chains appeared HLA-restricted. Analyses of presence/absence relied on an assumption of roughly uniform sequencing depth across donors. Reportedly, fewer N-insertions than the approximately 700-donor mean appeared in an Asian-associated ancestry cluster in a later analysis. In a later analysis, across HLA loci, associated TCR counts were highest for DRB1, lowest for HLA-C.

This clone was observed a few times. What it binds is not known. PCR employed 60 Vbeta and 13 Jbeta primers. Sequencing used immunoSEQ multiplex PCR; TCRdb keeps in-frame clones, though not all of them. The sample has 35,000 to 40,000 clones, around three fifths seen once. Germline V gene data show CDR1 as LNHDA and CDR2 as SQIVND (reference sequence). V lost 7 bases and J lost 1, with 11 bases in between. The CDR3 length is 14 residues. Sequencing was performed on PBMCs. This sequence joins TRBV19 and TRBJ1-5; D is unclear. This sequence was found in a man between 45 and 60 years old in good health and CMV-seropositive. The CDR3 spells CASNRQASNQPQHF. Written as DNA, the CDR3 is TGTGCCAGTAATCGGCAGGCAAGCAATCAGCCCCAGCATTTT.